One sample yielded the 14 T cell receptor beta chains listed below, sequenced in a study of regulatory T cells in long-lasting Graves disease. Arm-PCR with iRepertoire HTBI primers amplified the CDR3 regions for these TCR beta libraries. TCRdb reanalysed the multiplex PCR reads using MiXCR and keeps one entry per CDR3 protein. The sample lists more than 350,000 distinct CDR3 sequences, around 20% seen once, with more than 13% in the top ten. Noted time point: persistent/refractory GD, antithyroid drugs over 5 years with positive TRAb. With RNA extracted from PBMCs as input, the TCR library was made. This material consisted of peripheral blood mononuclear cells (PBMCs), taken when the disease was refractory, from a patient treated with antithyroid drugs. These receptors all come from a female donor with Graves disease.

The CDR3 nucleotides are TGTGCCAGTAGTTTCCTCCGGGATGCTGGAAACACCATATATTTT. Translated, it gives CASSFLRDAGNTIYF. This rearrangement joins TRBV19 to TRBJ1-3; D is undetermined. The CDR3 is 15 amino acids. Trimming removed 5 bases at V and 2 bases at J, with 13 bases between. CDR1 LNHDA and CDR2 SQIVND come from the germline V gene (reference sequence).

This clonotype was counted ten times or more. This chain connects TRBV2 to TRBJ1-4; D may be TRBD1 (5 bases). Germline CDR1 and CDR2: SNHLY and FYNNEI. V lost 7 bases, J lost 6 bases, and 15 bases lay in between. This CDR3 has 14 amino acids. Here the CDR3 reads CASTPPGGDEKLFF. The CDR3 DNA reads as TGTGCCAGCACCCCGCCGGGGGGAGATGAAAAACTGTTTTTT.

This clonotype was seen many times. This chain joins TRBV2 and TRBJ2-2; 7 nucleotides align to TRBD1. With V trimmed by 6 bases and J by 3 bases, 7 bases remained unmatched. Germline V lookup: CDR1 SNHLY, CDR2 FYNNEI. The length of the CDR3 is 15 residues. In nucleotides, the CDR3 is TGTGCCAGCAGGGCCGACAGGGTCGACACCGGGGAGCTGTTTTTT. It codes for CASRADRVDTGELFF.

This clonotype was observed at least ten times. V usage is TRBV20-1 and J usage is TRBJ1-1, with D unresolved. The CDR3 spans 8 residues. Germline V gene data show CDR1 as DFQATT and CDR2 as SNEGSKA (reference sequence). Trimming stripped 6 bases from V and 12 bases from J, with 8 bases between. The CDR3 spells CSASSTFF. In DNA, the CDR3 is TGCAGTGCCTCGTCAACTTTCTTT.

This clonotype has a handful of counts. V is TRBV6-1 and J is TRBJ2-1; D not certain. V lost 0 bases to trimming and J lost 4 bases, with 7 bases between them. The CDR3 contains 14 residues. Per germline, CDR1 MNHNS and CDR2 SASEGT. The CDR3 spells CASSEAGPYNEQFF. In DNA, the CDR3 is TGTGCCAGCAGTGAAGCTGGCCCTTACAATGAGCAGTTCTTC.

The V call is TRBV19, the J call TRBJ2-5, with 10 bases matching TRBD1. Germline CDR1 LNHDA, CDR2 SQIVND (reference sequence). This CDR3 comprises 15 residues. With 6 bases clipped from V and 4 bases from J, the junction kept 8 bases outside the gene matches. The CDR3 here is CASRTRGTGAETQYF. The CDR3 bases are TGTGCCAGTAGAACCCGCGGGACAGGGGCAGAGACCCAGTACTTC. The full variable domain, completed using reference TRBV19 and TRBJ2-5, is DGGITQSPKYLFRKEGQNVTLSCEQNLNHDAMYWYRQDPGQGLRLIYYSQIVNDFQKGDIAEGYSVSREKKESFPLTVTSAQKNPTAFYLCASRTRGTGAETQYFGPGTRLLVL.

The V call is TRBV4-1, the J call TRBJ2-7; no definite D call. The ends were cut back, 0 bases at V and 3 bases at J, with 12 bases in the middle. The CDR3 loop spans 15 amino acids. From germline, CDR1 is MGHRA and CDR2 YSYEKL. CDR3 DNA: TGCGCCAGCAGCCAAGAGGGGATAACTAACTACGAGCAGTACTTC. It specifies CASSQEGITNYEQYF.

This clonotype occurred many times. V is TRBV5-1 and J is TRBJ1-1; D not certain. V was pared by 4 bases and J by 0 bases, with 13 bases between. CDR3 length: 15 residues. Germline lookup yields CDR1 SGHRS and CDR2 YFSETQ. CDR3 amino acids: CASSGSSQLNTEAFF. CDR3 nucleotide sequence: TGCGCCAGCAGCGGGTCGTCACAGCTGAACACTGAAGCTTTCTTT.

In its sample, this clonotype was seen once. The chain employs TRBV5-5 and TRBJ1-4; D unresolved. Germline V gives CDR1 SGHKS, CDR2 YYEKEE (reference sequence). The CDR3 sequence is 15 residues long. With 0 bases removed from V and 4 bases from J, the gap between germline ends came to 10 bases. The CDR3: CASSLGLELNEKLFF. CDR3 DNA: TGTGCCAGCAGCTTGGGACTGGAACTTAATGAAAAACTGTTTTTT.

This clonotype was counted many times. The genes are TRBV18 and TRBJ2-5; D is ambiguous. CDR3 length: 13 residues. The V end was cut by 3 bases, the J end by 7 bases, with 12 bases between. Germline V gene lookup returns CDR1 KGHSH and CDR2 LQKENI. The CDR3 spells CASSPQDRGTQYF. The CDR3 nucleotides are TGTGCCAGCTCACCTCAAGACCGTGGGACCCAGTACTTC.

CDR3 in amino acids: CAWSGLHGSFTEQYF. The DNA of the CDR3 is TGTGCCTGGAGTGGACTTCACGGTTCCTTTACCGAGCAGTACTTC. The J gene is TRBJ2-7, the V gene TRBV30; D ambiguous. The CDR3 covers 15 residues. CDR1 and CDR2 (germline): GTSNPN, SVGIG (reference sequence). Trimming shortened V by 1 base and J by 6 bases, and 19 bases separated the two germline ends.

The sample holds a few counts of this clonotype. Here the CDR3 reads CASSLGIGSVETQYF. In DNA, the CDR3 is TGTGCCAGCAGCTTAGGTATAGGGAGTGTAGAGACCCAGTACTTC. The chain is built from TRBV11-2 and TRBJ2-5, with D possibly being TRBD2 (5 bases). Germline assignment: CDR1 SGHAT and CDR2 FQNNGV. Trimming cost V 1 base and J 4 bases, with 13 bases left between them. CDR3 length equals 15 residues.

This clonotype was counted only a few times. The V call is TRBV14, the J call TRBJ2-4, with no clear D. Trimming removed 0 bases from V and 1 base from J, with 10 bases in between. This CDR3 is 16 amino acids long. Germline-derived CDR1 and CDR2 are SGHDN and FVKESK. The CDR3 nucleotides are TGTGCCAGCAGCCAAGAAGAAAAAGGGGCCAAAAACATTCAGTACTTC. Protein: CASSQEEKGAKNIQYF.

This clonotype was counted a few times. The chain uses TRBV6-5 and TRBJ1-2, with D unresolved. Germline CDR1 is MNHEY and CDR2 is SVGAGI. There are 11 residues in the CDR3. The germline V and J ends were trimmed by 2 bases and 5 bases, with 3 bases remaining between them. CDR3 nucleotide sequence: TGTGCCAGCAGTTACACATATGGCTACACCTTC. It translates to CASSYTYGYTF.